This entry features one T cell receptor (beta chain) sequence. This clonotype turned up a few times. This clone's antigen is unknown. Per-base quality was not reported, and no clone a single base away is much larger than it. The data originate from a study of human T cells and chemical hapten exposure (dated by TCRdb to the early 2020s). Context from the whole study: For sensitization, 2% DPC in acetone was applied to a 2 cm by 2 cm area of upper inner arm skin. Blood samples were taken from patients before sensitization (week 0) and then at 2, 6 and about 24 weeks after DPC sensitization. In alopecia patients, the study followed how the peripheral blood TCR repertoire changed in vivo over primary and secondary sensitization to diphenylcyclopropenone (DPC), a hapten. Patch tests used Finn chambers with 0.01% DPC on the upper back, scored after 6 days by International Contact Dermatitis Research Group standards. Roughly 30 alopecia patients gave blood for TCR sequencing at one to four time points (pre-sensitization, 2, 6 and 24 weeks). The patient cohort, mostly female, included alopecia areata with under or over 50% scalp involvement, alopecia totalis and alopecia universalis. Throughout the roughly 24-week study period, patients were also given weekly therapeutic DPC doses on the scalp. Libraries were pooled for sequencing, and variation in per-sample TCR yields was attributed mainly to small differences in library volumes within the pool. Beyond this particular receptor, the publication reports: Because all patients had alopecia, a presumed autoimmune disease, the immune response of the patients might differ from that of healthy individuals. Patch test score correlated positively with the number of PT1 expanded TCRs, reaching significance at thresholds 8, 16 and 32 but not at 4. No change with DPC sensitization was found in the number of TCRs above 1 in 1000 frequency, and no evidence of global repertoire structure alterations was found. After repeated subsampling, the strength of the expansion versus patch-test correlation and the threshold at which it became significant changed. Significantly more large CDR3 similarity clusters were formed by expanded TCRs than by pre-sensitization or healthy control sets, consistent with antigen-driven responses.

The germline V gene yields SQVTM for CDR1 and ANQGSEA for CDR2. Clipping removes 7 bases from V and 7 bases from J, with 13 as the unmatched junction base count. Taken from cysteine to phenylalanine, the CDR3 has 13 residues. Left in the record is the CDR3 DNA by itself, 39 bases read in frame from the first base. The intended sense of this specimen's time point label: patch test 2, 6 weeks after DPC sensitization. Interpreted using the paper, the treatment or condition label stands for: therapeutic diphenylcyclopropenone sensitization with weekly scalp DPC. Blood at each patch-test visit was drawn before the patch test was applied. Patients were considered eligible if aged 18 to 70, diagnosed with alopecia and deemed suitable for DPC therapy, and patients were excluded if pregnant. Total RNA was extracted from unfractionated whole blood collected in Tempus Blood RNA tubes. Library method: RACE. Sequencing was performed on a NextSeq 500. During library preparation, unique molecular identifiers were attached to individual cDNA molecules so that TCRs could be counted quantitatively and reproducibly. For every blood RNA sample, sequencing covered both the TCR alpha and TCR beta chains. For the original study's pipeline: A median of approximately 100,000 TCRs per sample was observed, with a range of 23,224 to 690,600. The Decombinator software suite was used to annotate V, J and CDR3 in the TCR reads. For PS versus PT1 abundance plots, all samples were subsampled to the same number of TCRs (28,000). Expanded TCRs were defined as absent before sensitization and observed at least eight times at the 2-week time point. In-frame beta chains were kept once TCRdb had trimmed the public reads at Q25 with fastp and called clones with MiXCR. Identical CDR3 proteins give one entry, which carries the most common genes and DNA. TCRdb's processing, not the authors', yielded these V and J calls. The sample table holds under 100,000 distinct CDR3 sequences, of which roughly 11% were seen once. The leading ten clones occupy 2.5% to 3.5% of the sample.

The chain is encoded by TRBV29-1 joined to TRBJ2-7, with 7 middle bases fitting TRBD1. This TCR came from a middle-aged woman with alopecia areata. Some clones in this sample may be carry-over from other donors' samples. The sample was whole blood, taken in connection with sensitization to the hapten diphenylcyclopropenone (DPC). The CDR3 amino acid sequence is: CSARQGTSWEQYF. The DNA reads TGCAGCGCGCGACAGGGAACTTCTTGGGAGCAGTACTTC.